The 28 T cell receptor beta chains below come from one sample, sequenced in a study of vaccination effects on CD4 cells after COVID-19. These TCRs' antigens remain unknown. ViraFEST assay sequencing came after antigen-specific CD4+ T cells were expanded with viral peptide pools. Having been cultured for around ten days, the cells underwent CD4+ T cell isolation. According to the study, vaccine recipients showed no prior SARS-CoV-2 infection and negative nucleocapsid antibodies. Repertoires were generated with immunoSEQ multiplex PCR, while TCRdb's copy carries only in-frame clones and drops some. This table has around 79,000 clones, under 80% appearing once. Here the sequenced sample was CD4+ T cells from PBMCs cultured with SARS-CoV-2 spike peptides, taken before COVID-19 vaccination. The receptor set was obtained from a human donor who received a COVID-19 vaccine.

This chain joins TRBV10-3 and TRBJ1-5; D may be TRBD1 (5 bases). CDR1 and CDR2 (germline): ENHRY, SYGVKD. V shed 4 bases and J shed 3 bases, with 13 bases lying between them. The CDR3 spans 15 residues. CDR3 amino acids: CAISGVDSPNQPQHF. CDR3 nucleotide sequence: TGTGCCATCAGTGGAGTCGACAGTCCCAATCAGCCCCAGCATTTT.

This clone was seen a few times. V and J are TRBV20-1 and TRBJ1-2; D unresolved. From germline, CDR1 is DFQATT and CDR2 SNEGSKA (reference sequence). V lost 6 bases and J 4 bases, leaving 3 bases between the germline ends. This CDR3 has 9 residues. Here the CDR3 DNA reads TGCAGTGCGGGCTATGGCTACACCTTC. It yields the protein CSAGYGYTF.

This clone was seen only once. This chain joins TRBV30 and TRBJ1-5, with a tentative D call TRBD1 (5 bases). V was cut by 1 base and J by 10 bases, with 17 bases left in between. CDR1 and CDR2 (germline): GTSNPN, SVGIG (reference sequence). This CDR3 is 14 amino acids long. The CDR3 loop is CAWSAGTAINPQHF. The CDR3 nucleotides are TGTGCCTGGAGTGCAGGGACCGCAATCAATCCCCAGCATTTT.

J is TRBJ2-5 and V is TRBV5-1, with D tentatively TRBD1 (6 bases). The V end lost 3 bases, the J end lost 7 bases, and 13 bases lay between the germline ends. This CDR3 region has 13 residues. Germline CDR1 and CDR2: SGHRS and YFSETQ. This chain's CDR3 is CASSSGQMGTQYF. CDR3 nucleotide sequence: TGCGCCAGCAGCTCGGGACAAATGGGGACCCAGTACTTC.

CDR3 DNA sequence: TGTGCCAGCAGTGAATCCGGGTACCAAGAGACCCAGTACTTC. Residues: CASSESGYQETQYF. J is TRBJ2-5 and V is TRBV25-1; D remains ambiguous. Trimming cost V 1 base and J 0 bases, with 6 bases left between them. The CDR3 covers 14 residues. CDR1 and CDR2 (germline): MGHDK, SYGVNS.

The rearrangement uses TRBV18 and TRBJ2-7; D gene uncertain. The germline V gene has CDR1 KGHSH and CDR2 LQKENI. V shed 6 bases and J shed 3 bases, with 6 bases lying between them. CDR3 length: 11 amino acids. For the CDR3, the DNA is TGTGCCAGCTCGGACGGCTACGAGCAGTACGTC. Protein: CASSDGYEQYV.

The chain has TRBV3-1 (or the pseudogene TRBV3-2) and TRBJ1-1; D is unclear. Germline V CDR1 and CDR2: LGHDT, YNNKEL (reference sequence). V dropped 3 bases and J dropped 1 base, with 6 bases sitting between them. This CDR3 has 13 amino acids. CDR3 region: CASSHEKNTEAFF. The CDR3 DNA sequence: TGTGCCAGCAGCCACGAAAAGAACACTGAAGCTTTCTTT.

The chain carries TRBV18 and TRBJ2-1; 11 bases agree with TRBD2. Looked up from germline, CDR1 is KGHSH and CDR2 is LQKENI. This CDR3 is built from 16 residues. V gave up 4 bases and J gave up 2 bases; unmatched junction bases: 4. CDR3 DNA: TGTGCCAGCTCACTACATAGCGGGGGGGCCTACAATGAGCAGTTCTTC. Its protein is CASSLHSGGAYNEQFF. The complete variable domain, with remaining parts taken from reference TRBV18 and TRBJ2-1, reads NAGVMQNPRHLVRRRGQEARLRCSPMKGHSHVYWYRQLPEEGLKFMVYLQKENIIDESGMPKERFSAEFPKEGPSILRIQQVVRGDSAAYFCASSLHSGGAYNEQFFGPGTRLTVL.

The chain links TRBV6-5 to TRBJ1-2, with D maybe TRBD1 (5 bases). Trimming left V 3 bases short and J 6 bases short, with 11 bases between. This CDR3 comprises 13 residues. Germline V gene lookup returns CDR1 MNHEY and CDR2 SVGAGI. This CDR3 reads CASSYPGAHGYTF. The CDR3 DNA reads TGTGCCAGCAGTTATCCCGGGGCACATGGCTACACCTTC.

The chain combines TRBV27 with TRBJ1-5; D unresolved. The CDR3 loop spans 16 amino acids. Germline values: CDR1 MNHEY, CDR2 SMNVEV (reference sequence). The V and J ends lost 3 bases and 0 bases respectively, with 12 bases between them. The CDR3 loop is CASSFGGPYSNQPQHF. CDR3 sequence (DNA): TGTGCCAGCAGTTTTGGAGGGCCTTATAGCAATCAGCCCCAGCATTTT.

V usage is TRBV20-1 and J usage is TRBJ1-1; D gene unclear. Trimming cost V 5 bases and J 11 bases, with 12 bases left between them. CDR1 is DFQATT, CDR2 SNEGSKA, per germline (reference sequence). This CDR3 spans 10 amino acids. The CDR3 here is CSAPFQRAFF. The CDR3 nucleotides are TGCAGTGCTCCTTTCCAGCGTGCTTTCTTT.

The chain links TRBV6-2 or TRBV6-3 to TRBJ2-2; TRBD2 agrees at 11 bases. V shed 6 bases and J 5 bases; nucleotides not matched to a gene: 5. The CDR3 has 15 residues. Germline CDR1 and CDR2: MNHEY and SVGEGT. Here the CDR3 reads CASSPRLAGTGELFF. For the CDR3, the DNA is TGTGCCAGCAGCCCCAGACTAGCGGGAACCGGGGAGCTGTTTTTT.

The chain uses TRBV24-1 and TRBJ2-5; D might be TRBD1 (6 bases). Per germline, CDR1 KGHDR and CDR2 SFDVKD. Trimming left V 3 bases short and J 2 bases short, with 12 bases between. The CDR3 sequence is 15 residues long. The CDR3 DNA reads TGTGCCACCAGTGATCATACAGGGTCACAAGAGACCCAGTACTTC. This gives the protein CATSDHTGSQETQYF.

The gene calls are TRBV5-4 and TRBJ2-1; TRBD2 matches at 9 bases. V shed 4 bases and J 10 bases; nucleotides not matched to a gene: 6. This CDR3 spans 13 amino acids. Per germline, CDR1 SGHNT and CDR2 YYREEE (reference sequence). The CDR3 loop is CASSGLLAGEQFF. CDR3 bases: TGTGCCAGCAGCGGACTTCTAGCGGGGGAGCAGTTCTTC.

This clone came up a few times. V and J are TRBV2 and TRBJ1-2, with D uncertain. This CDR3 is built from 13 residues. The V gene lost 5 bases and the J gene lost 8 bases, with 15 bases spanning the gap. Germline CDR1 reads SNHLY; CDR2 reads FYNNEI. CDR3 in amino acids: CASSLRGVGGYTF. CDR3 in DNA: TGTGCCAGCAGTCTCCGAGGAGTGGGGGGCTACACCTTC.

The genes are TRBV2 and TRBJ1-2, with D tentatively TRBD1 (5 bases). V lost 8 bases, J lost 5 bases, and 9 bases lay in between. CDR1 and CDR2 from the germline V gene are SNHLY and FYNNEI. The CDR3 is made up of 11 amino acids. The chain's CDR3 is CASGEGYGYTF. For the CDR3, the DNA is TGTGCCAGCGGAGAGGGGTATGGCTACACCTTC.

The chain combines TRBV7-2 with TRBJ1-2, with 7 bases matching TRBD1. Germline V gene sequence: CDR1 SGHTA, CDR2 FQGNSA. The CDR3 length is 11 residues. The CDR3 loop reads CAIAGGRGYTF. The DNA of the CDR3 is TGTGCTATCGCAGGGGGTCGCGGCTACACCTTC. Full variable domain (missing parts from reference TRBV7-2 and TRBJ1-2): GAGVSQSPSNKVTEKGKDVELRCDPISGHTALYWYRQSLGQGLEFLIYFQGNSAPDKSGLPSDRFSAERTGGSVSTLTIQRTQQEDSAVYLCAIAGGRGYTFGSGTRLTVV.

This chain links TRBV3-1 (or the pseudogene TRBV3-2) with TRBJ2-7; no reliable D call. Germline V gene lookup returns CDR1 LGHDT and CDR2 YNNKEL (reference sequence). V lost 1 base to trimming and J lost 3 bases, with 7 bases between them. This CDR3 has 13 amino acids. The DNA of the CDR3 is TGTGCCAGCAGCCAAGGGACGGGCTACGAGCAGTACGTC. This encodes CASSQGTGYEQYV.

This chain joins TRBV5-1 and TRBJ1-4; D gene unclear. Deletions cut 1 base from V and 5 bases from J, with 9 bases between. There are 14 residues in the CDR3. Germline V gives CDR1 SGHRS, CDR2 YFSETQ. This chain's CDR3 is CASSLSSGNEKLFF. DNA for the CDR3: TGCGCCAGCAGCTTGAGTTCAGGAAATGAAAAACTGTTTTTT.

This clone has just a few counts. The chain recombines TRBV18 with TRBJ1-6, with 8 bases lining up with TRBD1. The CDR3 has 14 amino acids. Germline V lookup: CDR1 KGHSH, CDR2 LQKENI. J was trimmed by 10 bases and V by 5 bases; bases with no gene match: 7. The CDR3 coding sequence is TGTGCCAGCTCATCGACAGGGGATCGGTCACCCCTCCACTTT. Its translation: CASSSTGDRSPLHF.

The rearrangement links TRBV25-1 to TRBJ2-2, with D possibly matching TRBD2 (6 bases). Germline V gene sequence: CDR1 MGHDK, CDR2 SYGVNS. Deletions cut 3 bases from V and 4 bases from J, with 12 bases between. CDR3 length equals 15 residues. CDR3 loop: CASSDPGTRTGELFF. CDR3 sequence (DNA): TGTGCCAGCAGTGATCCCGGGACTCGCACCGGGGAGCTGTTTTTT.

The CDR3 loop reads CASSFAGSYEQYV. CDR3 sequence (DNA): TGTGCCAGCAGTTTTGCCGGGTCCTACGAGCAGTACGTC. The gene calls are TRBV27 and TRBJ2-7; unclear D gene. This CDR3 is 13 amino acids long. CDR1 is MNHEY and CDR2 is SMNVEV in the germline V gene (reference sequence). V lost 3 bases and J lost 1, with 7 bases in between.

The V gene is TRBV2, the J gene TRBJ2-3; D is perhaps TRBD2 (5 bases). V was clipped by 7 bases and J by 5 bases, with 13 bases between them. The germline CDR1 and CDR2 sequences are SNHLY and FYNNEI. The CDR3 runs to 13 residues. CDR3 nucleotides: TGTGCCAGCATCGGTACTAGTGGAGATACGCAGTATTTT. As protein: CASIGTSGDTQYF.

The CDR3, as DNA: TGTGCCTGGAGTCGTGACAGCAATAGCAATCAGCCCCAGCATTTT. Its translation is CAWSRDSNSNQPQHF. J is TRBJ1-5 and V is TRBV30; D might be TRBD1 (5 bases). V was trimmed by 2 bases and J by 0 bases, leaving 11 bases between them. CDR1 is GTSNPN, CDR2 SVGIG, per germline (reference sequence). The length of the CDR3 is 15 residues.

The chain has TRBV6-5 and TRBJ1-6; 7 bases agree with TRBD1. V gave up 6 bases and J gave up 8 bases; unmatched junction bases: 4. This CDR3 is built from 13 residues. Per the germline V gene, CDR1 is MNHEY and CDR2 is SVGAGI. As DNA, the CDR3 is TGTGCCAGCAGACGACAGGGAGATTCACCCCTCCACTTT. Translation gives CASRRQGDSPLHF.

The CDR3 here is CAGRGAGGRNTEAFF. The CDR3 DNA is TGTGCCGGACGAGGGGCAGGGGGACGGAACACTGAAGCTTTCTTT. The chain uses TRBV21-1 and TRBJ1-1; TRBD1 is the table's D call and was not checked against the DNA. TRBV21-1 is labeled a pseudogene. The CDR3 is 15 residues long.

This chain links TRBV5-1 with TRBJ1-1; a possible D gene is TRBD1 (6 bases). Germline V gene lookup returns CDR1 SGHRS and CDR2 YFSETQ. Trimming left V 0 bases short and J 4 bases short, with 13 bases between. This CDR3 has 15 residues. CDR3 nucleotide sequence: TGCGCCAGCAGCTTGGTAACAGGGTCGAGCACTGAAGCTTTCTTT. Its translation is CASSLVTGSSTEAFF.

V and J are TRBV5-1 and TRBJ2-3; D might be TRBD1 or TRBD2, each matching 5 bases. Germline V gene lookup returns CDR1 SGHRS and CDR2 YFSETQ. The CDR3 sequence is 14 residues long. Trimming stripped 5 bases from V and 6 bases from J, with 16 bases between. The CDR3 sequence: CASSPAGSLDTQYF. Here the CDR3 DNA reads TGCGCCAGCAGTCCGGCAGGGAGTCTTGATACGCAGTATTTT.